These T cell receptor beta chains were read from a single sample in a study of prognosis after radiotherapy for stage I lung cancer. TCRdb reprocessed the multiplex PCR reads with MiXCR, giving one entry per CDR3 protein. The sample contains 11,000 to 15,000 distinct CDR3 sequences, roughly 30% of which appear only once. Sample: PBMCs, taken before or after stereotactic body radiation therapy (not recorded which). The source is a donor over 45 with non-small cell lung cancer. The CDR3 runs from the conserved cysteine through the conserved F or W. The order of the fields is V gene, D gene, clone size, J gene, CDR3 protein, CDR3 DNA. The D gene is left open where the match is weak. The size field is filled for only some rows; it gives once, few, many or a size class.

v_call: TRBV6-5; d_call: -; clone_size: -; j_call: TRBJ2-7; cdr3_aa: CASRVTAPGHDTQYF; cdr3_nt: TGTGCCAGCAGAGTTACTGCCCCTGGACATGATACCCAGTACTTC
v_call: TRBV12-5; d_call: -; clone_size: many; j_call: TRBJ2-7; cdr3_aa: CASGLVWGSPYEQYF; cdr3_nt: TGTGCTAGTGGTTTGGTATGGGGTTCCCCCTACGAGCAGTACTTC
v_call: TRBV19; d_call: TRBD2; clone_size: many; j_call: TRBJ2-7; cdr3_aa: CASSTTSGSYEQYF; cdr3_nt: TGTGCCAGTAGTACAACTAGCGGGAGCTACGAGCAGTACTTC
v_call: TRBV6-2/TRBV6-3; d_call: -; clone_size: medium-sized; j_call: TRBJ2-7; cdr3_aa: CASSAQDRAHYEQYF; cdr3_nt: TGTGCCAGCAGCGCCCAGGACAGAGCCCATTACGAGCAGTACTTC
v_call: TRBV3-1; d_call: -; clone_size: many; j_call: TRBJ2-1; cdr3_aa: CASSQGNIRWGTGTYNEQFF; cdr3_nt: TGTGCCAGCAGCCAAGGAAACATAAGGTGGGGGACGGGGACCTACAATGAGCAGTTCTTC
v_call: TRBV27; d_call: -; clone_size: -; j_call: TRBJ2-3; cdr3_aa: CTSSLKGSTDMQYF; cdr3_nt: TGTACCAGCAGTTTAAAAGGCAGTACAGATATGCAGTATTTT
v_call: TRBV20-1; d_call: -; clone_size: many; j_call: TRBJ1-6; cdr3_aa: CSGGMSSYNSPLHF; cdr3_nt: TGCAGTGGGGGGATGAGCTCCTATAATTCACCCCTCCACTTT
v_call: TRBV27; d_call: -; clone_size: medium-sized; j_call: TRBJ2-7; cdr3_aa: CASRVPGAEQYF; cdr3_nt: TGTGCCAGCAGGGTCCCCGGGGCCGAGCAGTACTTC
v_call: TRBV2; d_call: -; clone_size: many; j_call: TRBJ1-1; cdr3_aa: CASSVRLSNTEAFF; cdr3_nt: TGTGCCAGCAGTGTTCGCCTATCGAACACTGAAGCTTTCTTT
v_call: TRBV2; d_call: -; clone_size: medium-sized; j_call: TRBJ2-3; cdr3_aa: CASSVSYTDTQYF; cdr3_nt: TGTGCCAGCAGTGTTTCTTACACAGATACGCAGTATTTT
v_call: TRBV2; d_call: TRBD1; clone_size: many; j_call: TRBJ2-7; cdr3_aa: CASTGQVPYEQYF; cdr3_nt: TGTGCCAGCACGGGACAGGTTCCCTACGAGCAGTACTTC
v_call: TRBV19; d_call: TRBD1; clone_size: many; j_call: TRBJ2-3; cdr3_aa: CASSIHRGGTDTQYF; cdr3_nt: TGTGCCAGTAGTATACACAGGGGTGGCACAGATACGCAGTATTTT
v_call: TRBV20-1; d_call: -; clone_size: many; j_call: TRBJ2-3; cdr3_aa: CSANKVYRAVDTQYF; cdr3_nt: TGCAGTGCTAACAAGGTATATCGAGCCGTGGATACGCAGTATTTT
v_call: TRBV7-8; d_call: -; clone_size: many; j_call: TRBJ2-3; cdr3_aa: CASSLSSTTSTDTQYF; cdr3_nt: TGTGCCAGCAGCTTATCATCGACAACTAGCACAGATACGCAGTATTTT
v_call: TRBV20-1; d_call: TRBD2; clone_size: many; j_call: TRBJ2-5; cdr3_aa: CSANMPTSGDQETQYF; cdr3_nt: TGCAGTGCTAATATGCCGACTAGCGGGGACCAAGAGACCCAGTACTTC
v_call: TRBV27; d_call: TRBD2; clone_size: medium-sized; j_call: TRBJ2-7; cdr3_aa: CASSTTGTSPGEQYF; cdr3_nt: TGTGCCAGCAGTACAACCGGGACTAGCCCGGGTGAGCAGTACTTC
v_call: TRBV12-3/TRBV12-4; d_call: TRBD1; clone_size: -; j_call: TRBJ2-1; cdr3_aa: CASSTTGNTGTEGPPSTSEQFF; cdr3_nt: TGTGCCAGCAGCACCACGGGGAACACCGGGACAGAGGGGCCCCCCTCTACGTCTGAGCAGTTCTTC
v_call: TRBV14; d_call: -; clone_size: medium-sized; j_call: TRBJ1-6; cdr3_aa: CASSQTGRGSPLHF; cdr3_nt: TGTGCCAGCAGCCAAACAGGGAGGGGTTCACCCCTCCACTTT
v_call: TRBV2; d_call: TRBD2; clone_size: -; j_call: TRBJ2-3; cdr3_aa: CASSELLADFSTDTQYF; cdr3_nt: TGTGCCAGCAGTGAACTGCTAGCGGACTTTAGCACAGATACGCAGTATTTT
v_call: TRBV4-1; d_call: -; clone_size: many; j_call: TRBJ1-2; cdr3_aa: CASSQARGTGYGYTF; cdr3_nt: TGCGCCAGCAGCCAAGCGCGGGGGACGGGCTATGGCTACACCTTC
v_call: TRBV27; d_call: -; clone_size: -; j_call: TRBJ1-2; cdr3_aa: CASSLAGGARWYGYTF; cdr3_nt: TGTGCCAGCAGTCTCGCGGGGGGGGCACGGTGGTATGGCTACACCTTC
v_call: TRBV6-1; d_call: -; clone_size: medium-sized; j_call: TRBJ1-2; cdr3_aa: CASSEGGNNYGYTF; cdr3_nt: TGTGCCAGCAGTGAAGGGGGGAATAACTATGGCTACACCTTC
v_call: TRBV3-1; d_call: TRBD1; clone_size: many; j_call: TRBJ2-5; cdr3_aa: CASSQTGFTSQETQYF; cdr3_nt: TGTGCCAGCAGCCAGACAGGGTTCACCTCACAAGAGACCCAGTACTTC
v_call: TRBV30; d_call: TRBD2; clone_size: many; j_call: TRBJ2-1; cdr3_aa: CVWDGAGLSYNEQFF; cdr3_nt: TGTGTCTGGGATGGAGCGGGACTTTCCTACAATGAGCAGTTCTTC
v_call: TRBV19; d_call: TRBD1; clone_size: many; j_call: TRBJ1-2; cdr3_aa: CASSPWGTGTNYGYTF; cdr3_nt: TGTGCCAGTAGTCCGTGGGGGACAGGGACTAACTATGGCTACACCTTC
v_call: TRBV15; d_call: -; clone_size: -; j_call: TRBJ2-2; cdr3_aa: CATSRAEGGPELFF; cdr3_nt: TGTGCCACCAGCAGAGCGGAGGGGGGCCCGGAGCTGTTTTTT
v_call: TRBV2; d_call: -; clone_size: -; j_call: TRBJ1-6; cdr3_aa: CASRDTARSSHLHF; cdr3_nt: TGTGCTAGCAGGGACACGGCTCGTAGTTCACACCTCCACTTT
v_call: TRBV28; d_call: -; clone_size: medium-sized; j_call: TRBJ1-2; cdr3_aa: CASSLAGDSLYGYTF; cdr3_nt: TGTGCCAGCAGTTTAGCCGGAGACAGCCTCTATGGCTACACCTTC
v_call: TRBV20-1; d_call: -; clone_size: many; j_call: TRBJ2-7; cdr3_aa: CSARGGFRDYEQYF; cdr3_nt: TGCAGTGCTAGAGGCGGCTTCCGAGACTACGAGCAGTACTTC
v_call: TRBV18; d_call: TRBD1; clone_size: many; j_call: TRBJ1-6; cdr3_aa: CASSPYRDRANSPLHF; cdr3_nt: TGTGCCAGCTCGCCGTATCGGGACAGGGCTAATTCACCCCTCCACTTT
v_call: TRBV5-5; d_call: -; clone_size: many; j_call: TRBJ2-3; cdr3_aa: CASSWGVPGDTQYF; cdr3_nt: TGTGCCAGCAGCTGGGGGGTTCCAGGGGATACGCAGTATTTT
v_call: TRBV11-2; d_call: TRBD1; clone_size: once; j_call: TRBJ2-3; cdr3_aa: CASSLAPGQLGPDTQYF; cdr3_nt: TGTGCCAGCAGCTTAGCCCCGGGACAGTTGGGTCCAGATACGCAGTATTTT
v_call: TRBV6-4; d_call: TRBD1; clone_size: once; j_call: TRBJ1-6; cdr3_aa: CASSYSDRGRASPLLF; cdr3_nt: TGTGCCAGCAGTTATTCTGACAGGGGACGAGCTTCACCCCTCCTCTTT
v_call: TRBV19; d_call: -; clone_size: medium-sized; j_call: TRBJ2-1; cdr3_aa: CASSPIRGSEQFF; cdr3_nt: TGTGCCAGTAGCCCCATAAGGGGTTCTGAGCAGTTCTTC
v_call: TRBV6-1; d_call: TRBD1; clone_size: -; j_call: TRBJ1-2; cdr3_aa: CASTHRGTVLFGYTF; cdr3_nt: TGTGCCAGCACCCACCGGGGGACAGTGTTGTTTGGCTACACCTTC
v_call: TRBV6-9; d_call: TRBD1; clone_size: -; j_call: TRBJ1-6; cdr3_aa: CASSYNRDRGSSPLNF; cdr3_nt: TGTGCCAGCAGTTACAACCGGGACAGGGGTTCTTCACCGCTCAACTTT
v_call: TRBV10-2; d_call: -; clone_size: many; j_call: TRBJ2-3; cdr3_aa: CASRGDGTDTQYF; cdr3_nt: TGCGCCAGCCGGGGCGACGGAACAGATACGCAGTATTTT
v_call: TRBV6-5; d_call: TRBD1; clone_size: medium-sized; j_call: TRBJ2-3; cdr3_aa: CASSYSGQGEDTQYF; cdr3_nt: TGTGCCAGCAGTTACTCGGGACAGGGCGAAGATACGCAGTATTTT
v_call: TRBV14; d_call: TRBD2; clone_size: -; j_call: TRBJ2-1; cdr3_aa: CASRLLGEGVEQFF; cdr3_nt: TGTGCCAGCCGTTTGCTGGGGGAGGGTGTTGAGCAGTTCTTC
v_call: TRBV5-1; d_call: TRBD2; clone_size: many; j_call: TRBJ2-5; cdr3_aa: CASSSGLAGETQYF; cdr3_nt: TGCGCCAGCAGCTCGGGACTAGCTGGGGAGACCCAGTACTTC
v_call: TRBV30; d_call: -; clone_size: many; j_call: TRBJ2-3; cdr3_aa: CAWSGSTDTQYF; cdr3_nt: TGTGCCTGGAGTGGGTCCACAGATACGCAGTATTTT
v_call: TRBV10-2; d_call: -; clone_size: -; j_call: TRBJ2-6; cdr3_aa: CASSGPGALTANVLTF; cdr3_nt: TGCGCCAGCAGTGGGCCAGGCGCTCTGACTGCCAACGTCCTGACTTTC
v_call: TRBV6-5; d_call: TRBD2; clone_size: medium-sized; j_call: TRBJ2-1; cdr3_aa: CASSYFDLSGRAYNEQFF; cdr3_nt: TGTGCCAGCAGTTACTTCGACCTTAGCGGGAGGGCCTACAATGAGCAGTTCTTC
v_call: TRBV19; d_call: -; clone_size: medium-sized; j_call: TRBJ2-3; cdr3_aa: CASSIGTDTQYF; cdr3_nt: TGTGCCAGTAGTATCGGCACAGATACGCAGTATTTT
v_call: TRBV20-1; d_call: -; clone_size: many; j_call: TRBJ2-1; cdr3_aa: CSAEDLFYNEQFF; cdr3_nt: TGCAGTGCAGAAGACCTTTTCTACAATGAGCAGTTCTTC